The sequence of this T cell receptor beta chain was determined in a study of shared clonotypes between healthy human individuals. The table came from immunoSEQ multiplex PCR; TCRdb's copy has only in-frame clones and leaves some out. The sample lists roughly 590,000 clones, around 95% seen once, with 0.11% in the top ten. Naive-designated CD8 cells lacked CD45RO, were positively enriched for CCR7, and omitted terminally differentiated effector memory CD45RA+ cells. V was pared by 1 base and J by 3 bases, with 7 bases between. Germline V gives CDR1 SGHTA, CDR2 FQGTGA. CDR3 length: 13 residues. The chain joins TRBV7-3 to TRBJ2-7; D unresolved. What was sequenced was naive CD8+ T cells sorted from blood. This TCR was sampled from a woman aged 25 to 39 in good health. The CDR3 sequence: CASSLSYSYEQYF. CDR3 bases: TGTGCCAGCAGCTTAAGTTACAGCTACGAGCAGTACTTC.